The 32 T cell receptor beta chains below all came from one sample that was sequenced in a study of blood T cells in healthy people across ages. Primed by a sample-barcoded 5' primer and a J-beta primer mix, a second PCR proceeded for roughly 6 to 12 cycles. MiXCR, applied by TCRdb to the 5' RACE reads, yields one record per CDR3 protein. This sample has over 1,300,000 distinct CDR3 sequences, with roughly 59% found just once. The sample comprised blood. These receptors originate from a man aged 18 to 30 in good health.

The chain couples TRBV5-1 to TRBJ2-7; perhaps D is TRBD1 or TRBD2 (5 bases each). The DNA end is more similar to TRBJ2-5, so the J call may be wrong. Germline loops: CDR1 SGHRS, CDR2 YFSETQ. The CDR3 is made up of 13 amino acids. CDR3 protein: CASSWGTLETQYF. CDR3 nucleotides: TGCGCCAGCAGCTGGGGGACGCTGGAGACCCAGTACTTC.

V and J are TRBV7-9 and TRBJ2-1; D is uncertain. This CDR3 spans 16 amino acids. Trimming stripped 5 bases from V and 0 bases from J, with 14 bases between. Per germline, CDR1 SEHNR and CDR2 FQNEAQ (reference sequence). Here the CDR3 reads CASSTLILSSYNEQFF. The CDR3, as DNA: TGTGCCAGCAGCACTCTTATACTAAGCTCCTACAATGAGCAGTTCTTC.

The table lists this clonotype with a few counts. This chain connects TRBV20-1 to TRBJ2-1; no clear D. This CDR3 is built from 12 residues. V was cut by 3 bases and J by 4 bases, with 7 bases left in between. Per the germline V gene, CDR1 is DFQATT and CDR2 is SNEGSKA (reference sequence). CDR3 in amino acids: CSASLDYNEQFF. The CDR3 nucleotides are TGCAGTGCTAGCCTAGATTACAATGAGCAGTTCTTC.

This clonotype was recorded many times. The chain employs TRBV29-1 and TRBJ2-5, with 15 bases lining up with TRBD2. There are 15 residues in the CDR3. The germline V gene has CDR1 SQVTM and CDR2 ANQGSEA. Losses at the gene ends were 3 bases for V and 4 bases for J; bases not matched to a gene: 3. The CDR3 is CSVEMGLAGGETQYF. CDR3 DNA: TGCAGCGTTGAGATGGGACTAGCGGGAGGAGAGACCCAGTACTTC.

V usage is TRBV24-1 and J usage is TRBJ2-7, with D unclear. The CDR3 is made up of 13 amino acids. Trimming pared 5 bases from V and 1 base from J, leaving 8 bases between. CDR1 and CDR2 from the germline V gene are KGHDR and SFDVKD. The CDR3, as DNA: TGTGCCACCAGTGGTAGGCCGTCCTACGAGCAGTACTTC. This gives the protein CATSGRPSYEQYF.

This chain links TRBV25-1 with TRBJ2-7, with D perhaps matching TRBD1 (6 bases). Germline V gene lookup returns CDR1 MGHDK and CDR2 SYGVNS. Trimming stripped 4 bases from V and 3 bases from J, with 16 bases between. The CDR3 contains 15 residues. CDR3 nucleotides: TGTGCCAGCAGTGCCCGGGACAAAGTTAGCTACGAGCAGTACTTC. It yields the protein CASSARDKVSYEQYF.

This clonotype was detected only once. The chain uses TRBV20-1 and TRBJ1-2; possible D gene TRBD1, 5 bases. The CDR3 is 12 amino acids. CDR1 and CDR2 (germline): DFQATT, SNEGSKA (reference sequence). Deletions cut 5 bases from V and 8 bases from J, with 15 bases between. CDR3 DNA sequence: TGCAGTGCTGTCCAGCTGGGGGACGGCTACACCTTC. Encoded protein: CSAVQLGDGYTF.

The chain has TRBV5-1 and TRBJ2-1, with 12 nucleotides matching TRBD1. CDR1 is SGHRS, CDR2 YFSETQ, per germline. The CDR3 runs to 14 residues. The trim removed 4 bases at V and 9 bases at J, leaving 5 bases unmatched. The CDR3 DNA sequence: TGCGCCAGCAGCCGGGACAGGGGGCTCTGTGAGCAGTTCTTC. The encoded protein is CASSRDRGLCEQFF.

V and J are TRBV24-1 and TRBJ1-2; the match to TRBD1 covers 10 bases. The CDR3 sequence is 14 residues long. CDR1 and CDR2 (germline): KGHDR, SFDVKD. Germline trimming cut 4 bases from V and 8 bases from J; bases unmatched to any gene: 6. Here the CDR3 reads CATSDPDRGGGYTF. The DNA for the CDR3 is TGTGCCACCAGTGACCCGGACAGGGGGGGCGGCTACACCTTC.

This chain connects TRBV29-1 to TRBJ2-3, with a weak D call TRBD2 (6 bases). There are 15 residues in the CDR3. Looked up from germline, CDR1 is SQVTM and CDR2 is ANQGSEA. The V end lost 4 bases, the J end lost 5 bases, and 19 bases lay between the germline ends. The CDR3 loop is CSVVIGEEVVDTQYF. CDR3 in DNA: TGCAGCGTTGTTATTGGGGAGGAGGTCGTAGATACGCAGTATTTT.

The chain employs TRBV5-1 and TRBJ2-1; 9 positions match TRBD1. This CDR3 region has 14 residues. V trimming: 0 bases; J trimming: 8 bases; junction bases outside the gene matches: 3. Germline V gives CDR1 SGHRS, CDR2 YFSETQ. CDR3 nucleotide sequence: TGCGCCAGCAGCTTGGGGGACAGGGCTGATGAGCAGTTCTTC. Protein: CASSLGDRADEQFF.

This chain connects TRBV4-3 to TRBJ1-2; the D is unclear. Per germline, CDR1 LGHNA and CDR2 YSLEER. The V gene lost 3 bases and the J gene lost 7 bases, with 18 bases spanning the gap. The CDR3 has 15 amino acids. The CDR3 is CASSQAWVTSAGYTF. The CDR3 region has the DNA TGCGCCAGCAGCCAGGCCTGGGTGACCTCTGCTGGCTACACCTTC.

V is TRBV4-3 and J is TRBJ2-7, with 8 bases lining up with TRBD2. V lost 0 bases to trimming and J lost 3 bases; unmatched junction nucleotides: 4. Germline assignment: CDR1 LGHNA and CDR2 YSLEER. CDR3 size: 15 residues. The CDR3 loop is CASSQEVRGDYEQYF. DNA for the CDR3: TGCGCCAGCAGCCAAGAGGTGCGGGGGGACTACGAGCAGTACTTC.

This chain connects TRBV11-3 to TRBJ1-3, with unresolved D. The CDR3 spans 13 residues. Between the trimmed V and J ends, which lost 5 bases and 2 bases, there was a span of 7 bases. Germline V gives CDR1 SGHNT, CDR2 YENEEA. The CDR3 DNA sequence: TGTGCCAGCAGCGTGGGCCCTGGAAACACCATATATTTT. Protein: CASSVGPGNTIYF.

On this clonotype: The junction does not match germline at one end; this may be a read error. The chain employs TRBV29-1 and TRBJ2-3; 8 bases are shared with TRBD1. From germline, CDR1 is SQVTM and CDR2 ANQGSEA. The CDR3 is 14 amino acids. This CDR3 is CSVHDRGDTDTRYF. CDR3 nucleotide sequence: TGCAGCGTTCACGACAGGGGCGACACAGATACGCGGTATTTT.

The rearrangement uses TRBV9 and TRBJ2-2; D is undetermined. The CDR3 is 15 residues long. Germline-derived CDR1 and CDR2 are SGDLS and YYNGEE. Trimming stripped 0 bases from V and 1 base from J, with 7 bases between. The CDR3 DNA sequence: TGTGCCAGCAGCGTAGCTCATGGGAACACCGGGGAGCTGTTTTTT. Translating it yields CASSVAHGNTGELFF.

As for this clonotype: A read error may account for a junction end that differs from germline. V is TRBV12-3 or TRBV12-4 and J is TRBJ2-4, with TRBD1 matching over 10 bases. Judging by the DNA end, TRBJ2-7 fits better; the J call may be wrong. This CDR3 has 15 residues. In DNA, the CDR3 is TGTACCAGCACCCCAGGGACAGGGGAAGTCTACGAGCAGTACTTC. Protein product: CTSTPGTGEVYEQYF.

In its sample, this clonotype was seen a few times. The rearrangement links TRBV15 to TRBJ2-1; D is uncertain. The CDR3 spans 17 residues. Trimming shortened V by 3 bases and J by 5 bases, and 20 bases separated the two germline ends. Germline lookup yields CDR1 LNHNV and CDR2 YYDKDF (reference sequence). The DNA of the CDR3 is TGTGCCACCAGCAGGGACCCCGTTATTGGGCTTAACAATGAGCAGTTCTTC. Its translation: CATSRDPVIGLNNEQFF.

The V and J genes are TRBV6-5 and TRBJ2-1; maybe TRBD2 (6 bases). This CDR3 region has 14 residues. Germline-derived CDR1 and CDR2 are MNHEY and SVGAGI. V was pared by 2 bases and J by 3 bases, with 8 bases between. The CDR3 DNA reads as TGTGCCAGCAGTTACGCGGACTACTACAATGAGCAGTTCTTC. This encodes CASSYADYYNEQFF.

The J gene is TRBJ2-3, the V gene TRBV29-1; the D is unclear. This CDR3 has 14 residues. Trimming removed 4 bases from V and 0 bases from J, with 11 bases in between. Germline lookup yields CDR1 SQVTM and CDR2 ANQGSEA. The CDR3 nucleotides read TGCAGCGTTGTTGTCGCCCGGAGCACAGATACGCAGTATTTT. This translates into CSVVVARSTDTQYF.

V is TRBV5-1 and J is TRBJ2-3; 7 bases match TRBD2. This CDR3 comprises 18 residues. CDR1 is SGHRS and CDR2 is YFSETQ in the germline V gene. V gave up 0 bases and J gave up 1 base; unmatched junction bases: 11. CDR3 protein: CASSLVSGHRVGTDTQYF. CDR3 sequence (DNA): TGCGCCAGCAGCTTGGTTAGCGGGCACCGGGTGGGCACAGATACGCAGTATTTT.

This chain links TRBV6-5 with TRBJ2-1; TRBD2 matches at 9 bases. Germline V gene sequence: CDR1 MNHEY, CDR2 SVGAGI. V lost 8 bases to trimming and J lost 5 bases; unmatched junction nucleotides: 4. The CDR3 runs to 13 residues. CDR3 region: CASPTSGNNEQFF. The CDR3 DNA reads TGTGCCAGCCCGACTAGCGGAAACAATGAGCAGTTCTTC.

This clonotype is a singleton in its sample. This sequence joins TRBV21-1 and TRBJ2-7; TRBD1 was called by the table and not checked on the DNA. TRBV21-1 is assigned pseudogene status. This CDR3 region has 17 residues. The CDR3 here is CASSTNRGGTKSYEQYF. The CDR3 DNA is TGTGCCAGCAGCACAAATAGGGGCGGAACAAAGTCCTACGAGCAGTACTTC.

This clonotype was detected once. V and J are TRBV6-1 and TRBJ2-4; D not resolved. The DNA end lines up better with TRBJ2-7; the J call may be wrong. This CDR3 has 15 amino acids. Germline CDR1 and CDR2: MNHNS and SASEGT. Here the CDR3 DNA reads TGTGCCAGCAGTGAATATGGGTCTGTTTCCTACGAGCAGTACTTC. Protein product: CASSEYGSVSYEQYF.

This sequence joins TRBV20-1 and TRBJ2-3, with D perhaps matching TRBD2 (6 bases). Germline assignment: CDR1 DFQATT and CDR2 SNEGSKA (reference sequence). Trimming shortened V by 5 bases and J by 8 bases, and 17 bases separated the two germline ends. The CDR3 has 13 residues. DNA of the CDR3: TGCAGTGCTGCCTCACTAGCCGCGGCTACGCAGTATTTT. Residues: CSAASLAAATQYF.

The chain uses TRBV15 and TRBJ2-5; D gene unclear. This CDR3 region has 14 residues. The germline CDR1 and CDR2 sequences are LNHNV and YYDKDF (reference sequence). V was clipped by 4 bases and J by 5 bases, with 14 bases between them. The CDR3 DNA reads as TGTGCCACCAGCACCGAAAGTCCAGCCGAGACCCAGTACTTC. Its translation: CATSTESPAETQYF.

For the CDR3, the DNA is TGTGCCAGCAGTTTGAGAGGGGTCCCCTACGAGCAGTACTTC. Translating gives CASSLRGVPYEQYF. V is TRBV12-3 or TRBV12-4 and J is TRBJ2-7; D might be TRBD1 or TRBD2, each matching 5 bases. CDR3 size: 14 residues. V was shortened by 3 bases and J by 2 bases, with 11 bases between the two germline ends.

This chain joins TRBV7-8 and TRBJ2-3; TRBD2 matches 9 bases. The V gene's germline CDR1 is SGHVS and CDR2 FQNEAQ. Trimming cost V 1 base and J 2 bases; bases outside gene matches: 7. This CDR3 spans 17 amino acids. DNA of the CDR3: TGTGCCAGCAGCTTAGACCCTAGCGGGACTTACACAGATACGCAGTATTTT. Protein: CASSLDPSGTYTDTQYF.

The chain links TRBV20-1 to TRBJ2-5, with D possibly TRBD1 on 5 matching bases. The germline V gene encodes CDR1 DFQATT and CDR2 SNEGSKA (reference sequence). Between the trimmed V and J ends, which lost 0 bases and 5 bases, there was a span of 16 bases. The CDR3 runs to 15 residues. DNA of the CDR3: TGCAGTGCTAGAGATCATTTAGGGGTGGCGGAGACCCAGTACTTC. This sequence encodes CSARDHLGVAETQYF.

This clonotype has just a few counts. The rearrangement uses TRBV12-3 or TRBV12-4 and TRBJ2-1; 12 bases are shared with TRBD2. CDR3 length: 13 amino acids. Losses at the gene ends were 5 bases for V and 15 bases for J; bases not matched to a gene: 8. Here the CDR3 DNA reads TGTGCCAGCAGTCCGACTAGCGGGAGTACGTGGTTCTTC. Its protein product is CASSPTSGSTWFF.

The chain links TRBV6-5 to TRBJ1-1; weak D call: TRBD1 (6 bases). Germline assignment: CDR1 MNHEY and CDR2 SVGAGI. V was clipped by 7 bases and J by 6 bases, with 9 bases between them. CDR3 size: 11 residues. The CDR3 coding sequence is TGTGCCAGCACGGGGGGCGCTGAAGCTTTCTTT. Encoded protein: CASTGGAEAFF.

The V and J genes are TRBV6-1 and TRBJ2-5; D might be TRBD2 (6 bases). The CDR3 runs 14 residues. The V gene lost 7 bases and the J gene lost 4 bases, with 16 bases spanning the gap. The germline CDR1 and CDR2 sequences are MNHNS and SASEGT. The CDR3 reads CASKWGELGETQYF. In DNA, the CDR3 is TGTGCCAGCAAGTGGGGGGAGCTCGGAGAGACCCAGTACTTC.